The text below deals with one T cell receptor beta chain. The data derive from a study of blood T cell repertoires in COVID-19. Turning to the study itself: The analysed material was cDNA or gDNA that came from T cells, B-cell-depleted T cells, or PBMCs.

Only in-frame clones appear in the TCRdb table, and some are missing; sequencing was by immunoSEQ multiplex PCR. Of about 180,000 clones in the sample, approximately 87% were seen once. CDR3 length: 16 residues. Germline CDR1 MNHEY, CDR2 SMNVEV (reference sequence). Losses at the gene ends were 2 bases for V and 4 bases for J; bases not matched to a gene: 5. This sequence originates from a person between 65 and 79 years old with COVID-19, enrolled during active disease. Sequencing was carried out using peripheral blood. V gene TRBV27 combines with J gene TRBJ2-5; 12 bases are shared with TRBD2. The CDR3 DNA is TGTGCCAGCAGTTTAGCCGCTAGCGGGAGGGCAGAGACCCAGTACTTC. Translating it yields CASSLAASGRAETQYF.